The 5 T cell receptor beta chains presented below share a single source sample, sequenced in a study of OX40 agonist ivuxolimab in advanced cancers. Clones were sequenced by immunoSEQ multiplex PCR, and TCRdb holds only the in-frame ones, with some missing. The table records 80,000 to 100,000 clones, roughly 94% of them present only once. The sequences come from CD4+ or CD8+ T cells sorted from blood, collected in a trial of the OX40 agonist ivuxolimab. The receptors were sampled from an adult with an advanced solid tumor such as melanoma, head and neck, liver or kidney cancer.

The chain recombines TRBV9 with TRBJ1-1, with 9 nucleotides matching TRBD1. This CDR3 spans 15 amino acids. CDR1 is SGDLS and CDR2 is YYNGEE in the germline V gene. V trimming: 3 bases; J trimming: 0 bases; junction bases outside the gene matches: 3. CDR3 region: CASSEGTGLNTEAFF. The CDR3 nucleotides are TGTGCCAGCAGCGAGGGGACAGGGTTGAACACTGAAGCTTTCTTT.

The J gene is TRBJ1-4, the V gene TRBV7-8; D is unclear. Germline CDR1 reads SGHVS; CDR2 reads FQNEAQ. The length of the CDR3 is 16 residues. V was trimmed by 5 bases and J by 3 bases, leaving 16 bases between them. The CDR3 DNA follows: TGTGCCAGCAGCACTGACCCGCAACTGCCTAATGAAAAACTGTTTTTT. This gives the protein CASSTDPQLPNEKLFF.

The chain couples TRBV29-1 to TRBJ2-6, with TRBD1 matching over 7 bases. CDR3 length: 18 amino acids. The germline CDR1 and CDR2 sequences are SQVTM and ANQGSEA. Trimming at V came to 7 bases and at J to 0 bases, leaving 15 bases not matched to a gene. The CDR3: CSGLRKTGLASGANVLTF. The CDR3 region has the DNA TGCAGCGGATTAAGGAAGACAGGGCTCGCCTCTGGGGCCAACGTCCTGACTTTC.

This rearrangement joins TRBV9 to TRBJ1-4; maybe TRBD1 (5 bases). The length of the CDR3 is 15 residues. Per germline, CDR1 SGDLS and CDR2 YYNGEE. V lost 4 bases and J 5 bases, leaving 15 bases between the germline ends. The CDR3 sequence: CASSPKDRDNEKLFF. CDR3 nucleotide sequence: TGTGCCAGCAGCCCAAAGGACCGGGACAATGAAAAACTGTTTTTT.

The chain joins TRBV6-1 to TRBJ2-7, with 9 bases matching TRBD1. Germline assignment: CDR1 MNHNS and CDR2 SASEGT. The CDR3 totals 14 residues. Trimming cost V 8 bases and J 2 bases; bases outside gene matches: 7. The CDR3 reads CASLGQGWPYEQYF. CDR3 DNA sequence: TGTGCCAGCTTAGGACAGGGGTGGCCCTACGAGCAGTACTTC.